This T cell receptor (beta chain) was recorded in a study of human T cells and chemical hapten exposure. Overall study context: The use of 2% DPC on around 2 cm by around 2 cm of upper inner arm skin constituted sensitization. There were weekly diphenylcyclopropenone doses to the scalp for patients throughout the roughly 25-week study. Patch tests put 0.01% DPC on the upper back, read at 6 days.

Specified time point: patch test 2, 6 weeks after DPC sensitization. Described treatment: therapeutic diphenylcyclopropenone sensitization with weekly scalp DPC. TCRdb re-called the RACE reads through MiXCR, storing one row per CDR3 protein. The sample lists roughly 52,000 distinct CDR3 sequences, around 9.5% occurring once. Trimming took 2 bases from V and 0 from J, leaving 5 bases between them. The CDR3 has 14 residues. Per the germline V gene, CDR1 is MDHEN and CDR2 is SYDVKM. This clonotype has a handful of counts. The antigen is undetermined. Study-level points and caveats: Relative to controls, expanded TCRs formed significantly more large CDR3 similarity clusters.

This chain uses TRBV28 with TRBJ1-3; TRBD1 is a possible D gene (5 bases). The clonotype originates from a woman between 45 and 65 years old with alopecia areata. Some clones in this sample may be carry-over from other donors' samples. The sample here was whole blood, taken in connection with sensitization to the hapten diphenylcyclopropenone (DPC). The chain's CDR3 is CASSLGASGNTIYF. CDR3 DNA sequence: TGTGCCAGCAGTTTAGGGGCCTCTGGAAACACCATATATTTT.